This entry describes one T cell receptor (beta chain). The record originates from a study of shared T cell receptors in the human thymus. Clones were sequenced by immunoSEQ multiplex PCR, and TCRdb holds only the in-frame ones, with some missing. Of about 540,000 clones detected, 75% to 85% appear once; the ten largest clones hold more than 0.01%. These records were also assigned to another study, of human thymus T cells.

Sequenced sample: thymocytes. This clonotype was sampled from a boy less than two years old with a congenital heart defect.

DNA of the CDR3: TGTGCCAGCAGTTCCCGACCCGGGTCGACCTACGAGCAGTACTTC. Protein sequence: CASSSRPGSTYEQYF. The rearrangement links TRBV28 to TRBJ2-7; D is undetermined. CDR1 and CDR2 (germline): MDHEN, SYDVKM. The CDR3 consists of 15 residues. The V and J ends lost 4 bases and 2 bases respectively, with 15 bases between them.